This is a list of T cell receptor beta chains from one sample in a study of spatial heterogeneity in lung cancer. TCRdb re-analysed the 5' RACE reads in MiXCR, keeping a single row per CDR3 protein. The sample includes tens of thousands of distinct CDR3 sequences, nearly 9% of them seen just once. Sequenced here: PBMCs, sampled at follow-up. Receptors were obtained from a female donor with early-stage non-small cell lung cancer. CDR3s include the opening cysteine and the closing phenylalanine or tryptophan. D genes are given only for firm matches. Clone size, where shown, is once, few, many, or a class for clones that have expanded.

J gene: TRBJ1-1
V gene: TRBV5-1
D gene: -
clone size: many
CDR3 DNA: TGCGCCAGCAGCTCCTTCGGACGGAACACTGAAGCTTTCTTT
CDR3 protein: CASSSFGRNTEAFF

J gene: TRBJ2-5
V gene: TRBV12-3/TRBV12-4
D gene: -
clone size: many
CDR3 DNA: TGTGCCAGCAGTTTAAGTGGGGCCCACCAAGAGACCCAGTACTTC
CDR3 protein: CASSLSGAHQETQYF

J gene: TRBJ2-2
V gene: TRBV5-1
D gene: TRBD2
clone size: -
CDR3 DNA: TGCGCCAGCAGCTTAGAACGGCTAGCGGGGACCGGGGAGCTGTTTTTT
CDR3 protein: CASSLERLAGTGELFF

J gene: TRBJ1-4
V gene: TRBV5-1
D gene: -
clone size: many
CDR3 DNA: TGCGCCAGCAGCTTGGCCGGAGCAGGAACTGAAAAACTGTTTTTT
CDR3 protein: CASSLAGAGTEKLFF

J gene: TRBJ2-1
V gene: TRBV6-5
D gene: TRBD2
clone size: many
CDR3 DNA: TGTGCCAGCAGTTACTCCCGGACTAGCGGGAAATCTGAGCAGTTCTTC
CDR3 protein: CASSYSRTSGKSEQFF

J gene: TRBJ2-5
V gene: TRBV20-1
D gene: TRBD2
clone size: -
CDR3 DNA: TGCAGTGCTAGAGATCCACTAGCGGGAGAGGTGGAGACCCAGTACTTC
CDR3 protein: CSARDPLAGEVETQYF

J gene: TRBJ2-3
V gene: TRBV6-6
D gene: -
clone size: few
CDR3 DNA: TGTGCCAGCAGTCACGAACTGATCACAGATACGCAGTATTTT
CDR3 protein: CASSHELITDTQYF

J gene: TRBJ1-4
V gene: TRBV6-6
D gene: -
clone size: -
CDR3 DNA: TGTGCCAGCAGCCCCCTCTCAACTAATGAAAAACTGTTTTTT
CDR3 protein: CASSPLSTNEKLFF

J gene: TRBJ2-1
V gene: TRBV11-3
D gene: TRBD2
clone size: many
CDR3 DNA: TGTGCCAGCGGGAAAGCGGGAGCATCGGACAATGAGCAGTTCTTC
CDR3 protein: CASGKAGASDNEQFF

J gene: TRBJ2-3
V gene: TRBV20-1
D gene: TRBD2
clone size: -
CDR3 DNA: TGCAGTGCTAGTGAGGGACTAGCGGGAGACACAGATACGCAGTATTTT
CDR3 protein: CSASEGLAGDTDTQYF

J gene: TRBJ2-2
V gene: TRBV7-3
D gene: TRBD2
clone size: many
CDR3 DNA: TGTGCCAGCAGCCCAAGGGAGCTAGCGGGAATGCACGGGGAGCTGTTTTTT
CDR3 protein: CASSPRELAGMHGELFF

J gene: TRBJ2-1
V gene: TRBV11-3
D gene: -
clone size: -
CDR3 DNA: TGTGCCAGCAGTCGCGGGGTTTACAATGAGCAGTTCTTC
CDR3 protein: CASSRGVYNEQFF

J gene: TRBJ2-5
V gene: TRBV5-1
D gene: -
clone size: many
CDR3 DNA: TGCGCCAGCAGCCCCCACGACAGAAAAGAGACCCAGTACTTC
CDR3 protein: CASSPHDRKETQYF

J gene: TRBJ1-5
V gene: TRBV6-4
D gene: TRBD1
clone size: many
CDR3 DNA: TGTGCCAGCCGGGACAGGCTAAATCAGCCCCAGCATTTT
CDR3 protein: CASRDRLNQPQHF

J gene: TRBJ2-1
V gene: TRBV7-3
D gene: TRBD2
clone size: many
CDR3 DNA: TGTGCCAGCAGCTTAGGACTAGCTAACAATGAGCAGTTCTTC
CDR3 protein: CASSLGLANNEQFF

J gene: TRBJ2-1
V gene: TRBV7-2
D gene: -
clone size: -
CDR3 DNA: TGTGCCAGCAGCTTAGAATCGCGTGACAATGAGCAGTTCTTC
CDR3 protein: CASSLESRDNEQFF

J gene: TRBJ2-5
V gene: TRBV27
D gene: TRBD2
clone size: -
CDR3 DNA: TGTGCCAGCAGCCCCCATGAGGGACTAGCCAAAGGAGAGACCCAGTACTTC
CDR3 protein: CASSPHEGLAKGETQYF

J gene: TRBJ2-2
V gene: TRBV7-6
D gene: -
clone size: -
CDR3 DNA: TGTGCCAGCAGCAGCCAGGGCGTGTTGGACACCGGGGAGCTGTTTTTT
CDR3 protein: CASSSQGVLDTGELFF

J gene: TRBJ2-5
V gene: TRBV24-1
D gene: -
clone size: many
CDR3 DNA: TGTGCCACCCAGGATCAGGGTGAGGAGACCCAGTACTTC
CDR3 protein: CATQDQGEETQYF

J gene: TRBJ2-1
V gene: TRBV10-2
D gene: -
clone size: few
CDR3 DNA: TGCGCCAGCAGCCCAGACGGAGGGATGGATGAGCAGTTCTTC
CDR3 protein: CASSPDGGMDEQFF

J gene: TRBJ1-1
V gene: TRBV19
D gene: -
clone size: -
CDR3 DNA: TGTGCCAGTAGTACCACTCGGACTGAGTCGGGGGGCACTGAAGCTTTCTTT
CDR3 protein: CASSTTRTESGGTEAFF

J gene: TRBJ1-3
V gene: TRBV9
D gene: TRBD1
clone size: -
CDR3 DNA: TGTGCCAGCAGCGTAGTGGACAGGGAGTCTGGAAACACCATATATTTT
CDR3 protein: CASSVVDRESGNTIYF

J gene: TRBJ1-1
V gene: TRBV20-1
D gene: TRBD1
clone size: -
CDR3 DNA: TGCAGTGCTAGAGACGCCGGGACAGGGAACACTGAAGCTTTCTTT
CDR3 protein: CSARDAGTGNTEAFF

J gene: TRBJ2-7
V gene: TRBV10-3
D gene: TRBD2
clone size: many
CDR3 DNA: TGTGCCTCCCTTCGGGGGGAGGAGTCCTACGAGCAGTACTTC
CDR3 protein: CASLRGEESYEQYF

J gene: TRBJ1-1
V gene: TRBV15
D gene: TRBD1
clone size: few
CDR3 DNA: TGTGCCACCAGCTACAGGGGCACTGAAGCTTTCTTT
CDR3 protein: CATSYRGTEAFF

J gene: TRBJ2-1
V gene: TRBV7-7
D gene: TRBD2
clone size: many
CDR3 DNA: TGTGCTAGCAGCTTAGCCTCTAGCGGTGCCTACAATGAGCAGTTCTTC
CDR3 protein: CASSLASSGAYNEQFF

J gene: TRBJ1-4
V gene: TRBV25-1
D gene: -
clone size: few
CDR3 DNA: TGTGCCAGCAGTGTGGACTCCTACGGTGAAAAACTGTTTTTT
CDR3 protein: CASSVDSYGEKLFF

J gene: TRBJ2-5
V gene: TRBV9
D gene: -
clone size: few
CDR3 DNA: TGTGCCAGCAGCGATCCAGGACTACCCCAAGAGACCCAGTACTTC
CDR3 protein: CASSDPGLPQETQYF

J gene: TRBJ2-5
V gene: TRBV20-1
D gene: -
clone size: -
CDR3 DNA: TGCAGTGCTAGCCGGTTTATGGAGACCCAGTACTTC
CDR3 protein: CSASRFMETQYF

J gene: TRBJ2-6
V gene: TRBV6-5
D gene: -
clone size: many
CDR3 DNA: TGTGCCAGCAGTTTCTACAGGGCTGGGGCCAACGTCCTGACTTTC
CDR3 protein: CASSFYRAGANVLTF

J gene: TRBJ2-7
V gene: TRBV6-6
D gene: -
clone size: few
CDR3 DNA: TGTGCCAGCAGTTACTCGATCTCATACGAGCAGTACTTC
CDR3 protein: CASSYSISYEQYF

J gene: TRBJ2-1
V gene: TRBV12-3/TRBV12-4
D gene: -
clone size: -
CDR3 DNA: TGTGCCAGCAGCGAACAGGGAAGTGAGCAGTTCTTC
CDR3 protein: CASSEQGSEQFF

J gene: TRBJ1-2
V gene: TRBV18
D gene: -
clone size: -
CDR3 DNA: TGTGCCAGCTCACCACAGGGGGAGCGCTATGGCTACACCTTC
CDR3 protein: CASSPQGERYGYTF

J gene: TRBJ2-1
V gene: TRBV20-1
D gene: TRBD2
clone size: -
CDR3 DNA: TGCAGTGCAACCAGCGGGAGGGCCTACAATGAGCAGTTCTTC
CDR3 protein: CSATSGRAYNEQFF

J gene: TRBJ2-7
V gene: TRBV28
D gene: TRBD1
clone size: many
CDR3 DNA: TGTGCCAGCAGTTCCGGACAGGGCTACGAGCAGTACTTC
CDR3 protein: CASSSGQGYEQYF

J gene: TRBJ2-2
V gene: TRBV5-4
D gene: -
clone size: few
CDR3 DNA: TGTGCCAGCAGCTTGGGTTCGCTAGCGCTAAACACCGGGGAGCTGTTTTTT
CDR3 protein: CASSLGSLALNTGELFF

J gene: TRBJ1-3
V gene: TRBV19
D gene: -
clone size: many
CDR3 DNA: TGTGCCAGTAGCGTAGGCCGCAGTCCTGGAAACACCATATATTTT
CDR3 protein: CASSVGRSPGNTIYF

J gene: TRBJ2-7
V gene: TRBV24-1
D gene: TRBD2
clone size: many
CDR3 DNA: TGTGCCACCAGTGATTCTGCGGGGCGAGCGGGAGGGAACTACGAGCAGTACTTC
CDR3 protein: CATSDSAGRAGGNYEQYF

J gene: TRBJ2-7
V gene: TRBV30
D gene: -
clone size: -
CDR3 DNA: TGTGCCTGGGTTGAGTGGGACAACTACGAGCAGTACTTC
CDR3 protein: CAWVEWDNYEQYF

J gene: TRBJ2-5
V gene: TRBV4-2
D gene: TRBD2
clone size: many
CDR3 DNA: TGTGCCAGCAGCCAAGAAACTAGCGGGAGTCCGGGAGAGACCCAGTACTTC
CDR3 protein: CASSQETSGSPGETQYF

J gene: TRBJ2-3
V gene: TRBV25-1
D gene: TRBD1
clone size: many
CDR3 DNA: TGTGCCAGCAGTATCGACAGGGCGGGCACCTTTAAAATGCCTTATACGCAGTATTTT
CDR3 protein: CASSIDRAGTFKMPYTQYF

J gene: TRBJ2-7
V gene: TRBV28
D gene: -
clone size: -
CDR3 DNA: TGTGCCAGCAGTTACGTCTCCTACGAGCAGTACTTC
CDR3 protein: CASSYVSYEQYF